This TCR beta chain derives from a study of T cells in localized non-small cell lung cancer. The study's findings and limits: Among the tissues sampled, uninvolved adjacent lung had the highest T cell clonality, above tumor. Sequencing involved a lone tumor region, leaving heterogeneity possible.

There are a few counts of this clone. No antigen is known for it. TCRdb keeps only in-frame clones here, not all; method: immunoSEQ multiplex PCR. This table holds 15,000 to 20,000 clones, roughly four fifths found once. CDR3 size: 17 residues. V trimming: 4 bases; J trimming: 0 bases; junction bases outside the gene matches: 6. Germline lookup yields CDR1 MDHEN and CDR2 SYDVKM. This TCR came from a man aged 35-69 years with stage I lung adenocarcinoma. The chain combines TRBV28 with TRBJ2-7, with 13 bases identical to TRBD2. Sequences were derived from peripheral blood, sampled before any cancer treatment. The CDR3 is CASSSGTSGASSYEQYF. CDR3 nucleotide sequence: TGTGCCAGCAGTTCTGGGACTAGCGGGGCAAGCTCCTACGAGCAGTACTTC.